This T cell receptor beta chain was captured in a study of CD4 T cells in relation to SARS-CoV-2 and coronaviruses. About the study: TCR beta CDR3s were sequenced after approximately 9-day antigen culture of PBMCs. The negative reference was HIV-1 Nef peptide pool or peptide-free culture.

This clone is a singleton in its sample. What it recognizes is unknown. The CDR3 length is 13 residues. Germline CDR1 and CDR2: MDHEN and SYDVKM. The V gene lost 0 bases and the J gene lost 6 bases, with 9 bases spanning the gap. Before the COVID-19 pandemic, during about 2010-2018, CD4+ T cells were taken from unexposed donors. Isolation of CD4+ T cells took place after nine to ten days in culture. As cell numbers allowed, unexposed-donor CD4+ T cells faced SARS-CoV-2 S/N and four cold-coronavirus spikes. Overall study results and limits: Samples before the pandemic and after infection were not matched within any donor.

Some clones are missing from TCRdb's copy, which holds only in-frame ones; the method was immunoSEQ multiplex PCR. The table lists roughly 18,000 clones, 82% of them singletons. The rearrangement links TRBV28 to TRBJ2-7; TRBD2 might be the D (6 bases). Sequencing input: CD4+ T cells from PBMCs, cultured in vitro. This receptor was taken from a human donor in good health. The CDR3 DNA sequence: TGTGCCAGCAGTTTATGGACCGGGGGCGAGCAGTACTTC. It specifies CASSLWTGGEQYF.